Below, one T cell receptor beta chain is given with its context. Antigen unknown. The sample originates from a study of a mutant IDH1 vaccine in newly diagnosed glioma. Study summary: Patients underwent eight vaccinations, which took place in weeks 1, 3, 5, 7, 11, 15, 19 and 23. The therapy given earlier, which was standard therapy, consisted of radiotherapy, temozolomide, or both, and most of the patients received both.

Study-level points and caveats: Changes in top peripheral clonotypes did not appear linked to pseudoprogression.

Time point described: week 5, during vaccination. Topical imiquimod accompanied each vaccine dose, which consisted of 300 ug of mutant IDH1 20-mer peptide. The CDR3 covers 16 residues. Germline CDR1 and CDR2: SEHNR and FQNEAQ (reference sequence). Trimming shortened V by 3 bases and J by 0 bases, and 14 bases separated the two germline ends. Libraries were prepared by immunoSEQ multiplex PCR; TCRdb keeps only in-frame clonotypes and omits some of them. This sample carries 45,000 to 65,000 clones, around 82% of them seen once, and the ten largest clones take over 3%. The chain has TRBV7-9 and TRBJ1-2; tentatively, D is TRBD1 (6 bases). The source was PBMCs, collected from a glioma patient whose treatment included an IDH1 peptide vaccine. The receptor comes from a young woman with glioma. Some clones in this sample may be carry-over from other donors' samples. CDR3 amino acids: CASSLNRDLSNYGYTF. DNA of the CDR3: TGTGCCAGCAGCTTGAACAGGGACCTTTCTAACTATGGCTACACCTTC.